The rows below give T cell receptor beta chains drawn from one sample of a study of blood T cell repertoires in COVID-19. Clones were read by immunoSEQ multiplex PCR, and TCRdb kept only the in-frame ones, dropping some. The sample contains approximately 21,000 clones, around 67% of which appear only once. What was sequenced was peripheral blood. The receptors derive from a human donor in a cohort sampled during active or convalescent COVID-19. CDR3s include the opening cysteine and the closing phenylalanine or tryptophan. D genes are given only for firm matches. The size entry is marked missing in some rows and otherwise reads once, few, many or a size class.

clone size: NA
V gene: TRBV28
J gene: TRBJ2-5
D gene: TRBD1
CDR3 protein: CASSRDRDPPQETQYF
CDR3 DNA: TGTGCCAGCAGCCGGGACAGGGATCCCCCTCAAGAGACCCAGTACTTC

clone size: NA
V gene: TRBV10-2
J gene: TRBJ1-5
D gene: NA
CDR3 protein: CASPGKGNQPQHF
CDR3 DNA: TGCGCCAGCCCCGGGAAGGGCAATCAGCCCCAGCATTTT

clone size: NA
V gene: TRBV29-1
J gene: TRBJ2-3
D gene: TRBD2
CDR3 protein: CSVDGTSGGLTDTQYF
CDR3 DNA: TGCAGCGTTGATGGGACTAGCGGGGGCCTCACAGATACGCAGTATTTT

clone size: NA
V gene: TRBV12-3/TRBV12-4
J gene: TRBJ2-3
D gene: TRBD2
CDR3 protein: CASKTSGVNTQYF
CDR3 DNA: TGTGCCAGCAAGACTAGCGGGGTTAATACGCAGTATTTT

clone size: NA
V gene: TRBV24-1
J gene: TRBJ2-1
D gene: TRBD2
CDR3 protein: CATSSGSPNNEQFF
CDR3 DNA: TGTGCCACCAGTAGCGGGAGCCCCAACAATGAGCAGTTCTTC

clone size: NA
V gene: TRBV7-6
J gene: TRBJ2-3
D gene: NA
CDR3 protein: CASSLASSTDTQYF
CDR3 DNA: TGTGCCAGCAGCTTAGCGAGCAGCACAGATACGCAGTATTTT

clone size: NA
V gene: TRBV19
J gene: TRBJ1-4
D gene: NA
CDR3 protein: CASSMGSFNEKLFF
CDR3 DNA: TGTGCCAGTAGTATGGGCAGCTTTAATGAAAAACTGTTTTTT

clone size: NA
V gene: TRBV6-5
J gene: TRBJ1-2
D gene: NA
CDR3 protein: CASSYRPWGGYGYTF
CDR3 DNA: TGTGCCAGCAGTTACCGCCCGTGGGGGGGTTACGGCTACACCTTC

clone size: few
V gene: TRBV27
J gene: TRBJ1-6
D gene: TRBD1
CDR3 protein: CASSLSGTGGDSPLHF
CDR3 DNA: TGTGCCAGCAGTTTATCGGGGACAGGAGGTGATTCACCCCTCCACTTT

clone size: NA
V gene: TRBV30
J gene: TRBJ1-3
D gene: NA
CDR3 protein: CAWSVRQGRAIYF
CDR3 DNA: TGTGCCTGGAGTGTACGCCAGGGAAGGGCCATATATTTT

clone size: NA
V gene: TRBV7-7
J gene: TRBJ2-5
D gene: TRBD2
CDR3 protein: CASSELAGPPQETQYF
CDR3 DNA: TGTGCCAGCAGCGAACTAGCGGGGCCCCCCCAAGAGACCCAGTACTTC

clone size: NA
V gene: TRBV19
J gene: TRBJ2-3
D gene: TRBD2
CDR3 protein: CASSIRGGLSTDTQYF
CDR3 DNA: TGTGCCAGTAGTATACGGGGGGGGCTGAGCACAGATACGCAGTATTTT

clone size: few
V gene: TRBV2
J gene: TRBJ1-1
D gene: TRBD1
CDR3 protein: CASSGQGRNTEAFF
CDR3 DNA: TGTGCCAGCAGCGGACAGGGGCGGAACACTGAAGCTTTCTTT

clone size: NA
V gene: TRBV4-1
J gene: TRBJ1-6
D gene: TRBD1
CDR3 protein: CASSQTGGVSPLHF
CDR3 DNA: TGCGCCAGCAGCCAGACAGGGGGCGTTTCACCCCTCCACTTT

clone size: NA
V gene: TRBV6-5
J gene: TRBJ1-1
D gene: NA
CDR3 protein: CASSYSGTHMNTEAFF
CDR3 DNA: TGTGCCAGCAGTTACTCCGGGACACACATGAACACTGAAGCTTTCTTT

clone size: NA
V gene: TRBV6-5
J gene: TRBJ1-1
D gene: NA
CDR3 protein: CASSRRNTEAFF
CDR3 DNA: TGTGCCAGCAGTCGTAGAAACACTGAAGCTTTCTTT

clone size: NA
V gene: TRBV25-1
J gene: TRBJ1-6
D gene: TRBD1
CDR3 protein: CASNGDRGRDSPLHF
CDR3 DNA: TGTGCCAGCAATGGGGACAGGGGGCGTGATTCACCCCTCCACTTT

clone size: NA
V gene: TRBV11-2
J gene: TRBJ2-3
D gene: NA
CDR3 protein: CASSLRGTDTQYF
CDR3 DNA: TGTGCCAGCAGCTTACGAGGCACAGATACGCAGTATTTT

clone size: few
V gene: TRBV6-5
J gene: TRBJ2-7
D gene: TRBD1
CDR3 protein: CASSYSGTGYSYEQYF
CDR3 DNA: TGTGCCAGCAGTTATTCCGGGACAGGGTACTCGTACGAGCAGTACTTC

clone size: NA
V gene: TRBV18
J gene: TRBJ2-4
D gene: TRBD1
CDR3 protein: CASSPRQGLGKNIQYF
CDR3 DNA: TGTGCCAGCTCACCCCGACAGGGGCTGGGCAAAAACATTCAGTACTTC

clone size: few
V gene: TRBV6-2/TRBV6-3
J gene: TRBJ1-1
D gene: NA
CDR3 protein: CASSSLDRTASFEAFF
CDR3 DNA: TGTGCCAGCAGTTCCCTCGACAGGACGGCGAGCTTTGAAGCTTTCTTT

clone size: medium-sized
V gene: TRBV28
J gene: TRBJ2-3
D gene: TRBD2
CDR3 protein: CASSYPYGGASDTQYF
CDR3 DNA: TGTGCCAGCAGTTACCCTTACGGGGGGGCAAGTGATACGCAGTATTTT

clone size: NA
V gene: TRBV15
J gene: TRBJ2-5
D gene: NA
CDR3 protein: CATSRGTGIQETQYF
CDR3 DNA: TGTGCCACCAGCAGGGGCACAGGGATACAAGAGACCCAGTACTTC

clone size: NA
V gene: TRBV6-5
J gene: TRBJ1-2
D gene: NA
CDR3 protein: CASRTRQTGYGYTF
CDR3 DNA: TGTGCCAGCAGGACTAGACAGACCGGCTATGGCTACACCTTC

clone size: NA
V gene: TRBV28
J gene: TRBJ1-2
D gene: TRBD1
CDR3 protein: CASRSHGTANYGYTF
CDR3 DNA: TGTGCCAGCAGATCCCACGGGACAGCCAACTATGGCTACACCTTC

clone size: few
V gene: TRBV21-1
J gene: TRBJ1-3
D gene: NA
CDR3 protein: CDIGVSGNTIYF
CDR3 DNA: TGCGATATCGGGGTCTCTGGAAACACCATATATTTT

clone size: NA
V gene: TRBV27
J gene: TRBJ1-1
D gene: NA
CDR3 protein: CASSQNTPFRAFF
CDR3 DNA: TGTGCCAGCAGTCAGAATACCCCCTTCCGCGCTTTCTTT

clone size: NA
V gene: TRBV4-1
J gene: TRBJ2-2
D gene: NA
CDR3 protein: CASSLGTGAGELFF
CDR3 DNA: TGCGCCAGCAGCCTTGGGACTGGGGCCGGGGAGCTGTTTTTT

clone size: NA
V gene: TRBV29-1
J gene: TRBJ1-1
D gene: TRBD1
CDR3 protein: CSVTDPGTGVNTEAFF
CDR3 DNA: TGCAGCGTGACGGACCCCGGGACAGGGGTTAACACTGAAGCTTTCTTT

clone size: NA
V gene: TRBV27
J gene: TRBJ2-3
D gene: TRBD2
CDR3 protein: CASRPPGEGRVDTQYF
CDR3 DNA: TGTGCCAGCCGGCCACCCGGGGAGGGCCGGGTAGATACGCAGTATTTT

clone size: NA
V gene: TRBV28
J gene: TRBJ1-1
D gene: NA
CDR3 protein: CASSGRGNTEAFF
CDR3 DNA: TGTGCCAGCAGTGGCAGGGGGAACACTGAAGCTTTCTTT

clone size: NA
V gene: TRBV5-1
J gene: TRBJ2-1
D gene: TRBD2
CDR3 protein: CASSRVGGYDEQFF
CDR3 DNA: TGCGCCAGCAGCAGGGTCGGGGGGTACGATGAGCAGTTCTTC

clone size: NA
V gene: TRBV30
J gene: TRBJ1-5
D gene: NA
CDR3 protein: CAWSSQGGSQPQHF
CDR3 DNA: TGTGCCTGGAGTTCCCAGGGTGGCAGCCAGCCCCAGCATTTT

clone size: few
V gene: TRBV6-5
J gene: TRBJ1-3
D gene: NA
CDR3 protein: CASSYGKRGAGNTIYF
CDR3 DNA: TGTGCCAGCAGTTACGGGAAGCGGGGAGCTGGAAACACCATATATTTT

clone size: NA
V gene: TRBV6-5
J gene: TRBJ2-3
D gene: TRBD2
CDR3 protein: CASSYSSGVATQYF
CDR3 DNA: TGTGCCAGCAGTTACTCGAGCGGGGTGGCTACGCAGTATTTT

clone size: NA
V gene: TRBV4-1
J gene: TRBJ2-7
D gene: TRBD2
CDR3 protein: CASSQDRAGGFSYEQYF
CDR3 DNA: TGCGCCAGCAGCCAAGATAGGGCGGGAGGGTTCTCCTACGAGCAGTACTTC

clone size: NA
V gene: TRBV5-1
J gene: TRBJ2-5
D gene: NA
CDR3 protein: CASSHRGPYQETQYF
CDR3 DNA: TGCGCCAGCAGCCACCGGGGTCCGTACCAAGAGACCCAGTACTTC